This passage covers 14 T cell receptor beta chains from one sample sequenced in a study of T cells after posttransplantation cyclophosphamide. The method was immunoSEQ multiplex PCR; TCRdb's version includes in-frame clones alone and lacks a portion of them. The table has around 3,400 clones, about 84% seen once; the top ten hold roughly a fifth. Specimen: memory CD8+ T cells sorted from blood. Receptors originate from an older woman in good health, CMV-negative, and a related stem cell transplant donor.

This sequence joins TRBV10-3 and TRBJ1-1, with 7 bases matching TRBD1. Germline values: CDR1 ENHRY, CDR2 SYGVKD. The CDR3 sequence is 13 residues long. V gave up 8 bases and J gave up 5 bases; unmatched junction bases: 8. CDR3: CAILRTGGTEAFF. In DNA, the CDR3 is TGTGCCATCTTACGGACAGGAGGGACTGAAGCTTTCTTT.

CDR3 coding DNA: TGTGCCACCAGCAGAATCCGAACAGGGGGAAACACCATATATTTT. It translates to CATSRIRTGGNTIYF. The chain recombines TRBV15 with TRBJ1-3, with D tentatively TRBD1 (6 bases). Trimming stripped 2 bases from V and 4 bases from J, with 12 bases between. The CDR3 runs 15 residues. Germline CDR1 and CDR2: LNHNV and YYDKDF (reference sequence). Combining the CDR3 with reference TRBV15 and TRBJ1-3 gives the whole variable domain DAMVIQNPRYQVTQFGKPVTLSCSQTLNHNVMYWYQQKSSQAPKLLFHYYDKDFNNEADTPDNFQSRRPNTSFCFLDIRSPGLGDTAMYLCATSRIRTGGNTIYFGEGSWLTVV.

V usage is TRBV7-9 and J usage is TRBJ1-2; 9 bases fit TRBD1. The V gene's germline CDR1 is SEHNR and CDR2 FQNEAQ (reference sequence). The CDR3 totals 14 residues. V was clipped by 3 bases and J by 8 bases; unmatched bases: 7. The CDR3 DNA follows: TGTGCCAGCAGCTTCTCTGGACAGGGGACCGGCTACACCTTC. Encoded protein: CASSFSGQGTGYTF. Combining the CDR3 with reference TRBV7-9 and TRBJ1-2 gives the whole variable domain DTGVSQNPRHKITKRGQNVTFRCDPISEHNRLYWYRQTLGQGPEFLTYFQNEAQLEKSRLLSDRFSAERPKGSFSTLEIQRTEQGDSAMYLCASSFSGQGTGYTFGSGTRLTVV.

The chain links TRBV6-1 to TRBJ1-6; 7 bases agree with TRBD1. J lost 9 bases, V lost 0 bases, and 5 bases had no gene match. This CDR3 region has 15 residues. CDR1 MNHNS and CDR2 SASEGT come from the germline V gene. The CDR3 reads CASSEAGTASSPLHF. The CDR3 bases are TGTGCCAGCAGTGAAGCGGGGACAGCTAGTTCACCCCTCCACTTT.

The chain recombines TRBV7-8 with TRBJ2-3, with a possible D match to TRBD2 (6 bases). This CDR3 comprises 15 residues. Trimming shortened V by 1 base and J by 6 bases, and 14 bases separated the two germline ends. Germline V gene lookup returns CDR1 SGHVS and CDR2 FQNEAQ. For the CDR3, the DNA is TGTGCCAGCAGCTTAGGGAGCGGGCCGGGGGATACGCAGTATTTT. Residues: CASSLGSGPGDTQYF. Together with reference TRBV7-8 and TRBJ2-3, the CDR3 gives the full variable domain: GAGVSQSPRYKVAKRGQDVALRCDPISGHVSLFWYQQALGQGPEFLTYFQNEAQLDKSGLPSDRFFAERPEGSVSTLKIQRTQQEDSAVYLCASSLGSGPGDTQYFGPGTRLTVL.

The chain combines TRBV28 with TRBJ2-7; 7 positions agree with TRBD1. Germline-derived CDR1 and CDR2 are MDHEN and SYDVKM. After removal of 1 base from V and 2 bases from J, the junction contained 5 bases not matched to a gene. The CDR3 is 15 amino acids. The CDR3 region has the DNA TGTGCCAGCAGTTTATCAACAGGGGATGCCTACGAGCAGTACTTC. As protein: CASSLSTGDAYEQYF.

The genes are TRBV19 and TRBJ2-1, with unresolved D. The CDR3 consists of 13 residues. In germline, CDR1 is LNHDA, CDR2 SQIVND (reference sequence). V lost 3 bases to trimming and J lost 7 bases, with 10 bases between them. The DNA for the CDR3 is TGTGCCAGTAGTATTGGTGTCGGGAATGAGCAGTTCTTC. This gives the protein CASSIGVGNEQFF.

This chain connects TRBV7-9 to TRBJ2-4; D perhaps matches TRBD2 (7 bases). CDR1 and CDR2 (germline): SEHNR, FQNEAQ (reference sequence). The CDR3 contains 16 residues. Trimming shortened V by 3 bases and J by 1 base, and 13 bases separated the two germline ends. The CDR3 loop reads CASSLGGGSAKNIQYF. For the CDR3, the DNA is TGTGCCAGCAGCTTGGGAGGGGGTTCGGCCAAAAACATTCAGTACTTC. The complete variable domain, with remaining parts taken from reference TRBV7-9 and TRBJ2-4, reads DTGVSQNPRHKITKRGQNVTFRCDPISEHNRLYWYRQTLGQGPEFLTYFQNEAQLEKSRLLSDRFSAERPKGSFSTLEIQRTEQGDSAMYLCASSLGGGSAKNIQYFGAGTRLSVL.

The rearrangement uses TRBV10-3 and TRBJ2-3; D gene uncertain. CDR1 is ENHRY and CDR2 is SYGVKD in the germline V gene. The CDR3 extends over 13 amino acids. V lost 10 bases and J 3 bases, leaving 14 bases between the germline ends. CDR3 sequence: CATLGAATDTQYF. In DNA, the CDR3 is TGTGCCACGCTCGGTGCCGCAACAGATACGCAGTATTTT.

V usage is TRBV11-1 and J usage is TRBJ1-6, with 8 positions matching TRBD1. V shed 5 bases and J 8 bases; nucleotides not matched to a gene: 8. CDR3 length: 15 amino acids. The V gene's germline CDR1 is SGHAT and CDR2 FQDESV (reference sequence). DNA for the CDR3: TGTGCCAGCAGCGCGACAGGGGCCGGAGATTCACCCCTCCACTTT. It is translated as CASSATGAGDSPLHF.

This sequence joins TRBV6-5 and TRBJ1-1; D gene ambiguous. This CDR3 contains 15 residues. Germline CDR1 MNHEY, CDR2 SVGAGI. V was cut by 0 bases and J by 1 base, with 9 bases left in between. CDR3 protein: CASSYSWEANTEAFF. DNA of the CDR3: TGTGCCAGCAGTTACTCGTGGGAGGCGAACACTGAAGCTTTCTTT.

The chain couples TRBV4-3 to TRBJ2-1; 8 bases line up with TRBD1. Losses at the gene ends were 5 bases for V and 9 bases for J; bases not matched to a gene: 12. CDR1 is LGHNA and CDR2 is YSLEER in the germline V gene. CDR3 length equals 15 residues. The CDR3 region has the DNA TGCGCCAGCAGCGAGGACAGGGCGATGGAGGGTGAGCAGTTCTTC. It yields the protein CASSEDRAMEGEQFF.

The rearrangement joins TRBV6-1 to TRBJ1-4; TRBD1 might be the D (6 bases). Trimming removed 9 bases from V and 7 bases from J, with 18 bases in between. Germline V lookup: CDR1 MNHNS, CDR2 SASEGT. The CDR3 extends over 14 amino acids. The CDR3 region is CASSMGALVEKLFF. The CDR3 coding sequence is TGTGCCAGTTCTATGGGGGCCTTGGTTGAAAAACTGTTTTTT.

For the CDR3, the DNA is TGTGCCAGCAGCGTAGATGTTAGCGGGTACTACGAGCAGTACTTC. This codes for CASSVDVSGYYEQYF. This chain links TRBV9 with TRBJ2-7; 7 bases line up with TRBD2. This CDR3 is 15 amino acids long. The trim removed 0 bases at V and 3 bases at J, leaving 6 bases unmatched. CDR1 SGDLS and CDR2 YYNGEE come from the germline V gene.